This T cell receptor beta chain comes out of a study of blood T cells in healthy people across ages. With a J-beta primer mix and a sample-barcoded 5' primer, a second PCR ran 7 to 11 cycles. MiXCR, applied by TCRdb to the 5' RACE reads, yields one record per CDR3 protein. The sample has about 1.8 million distinct CDR3 sequences; 49% are singletons. This clonotype has only a few counts. The junction and the germline gene differ at one end; a read error may be behind it. The germline gives CDR1 SEHNR, CDR2 FQNEAQ (reference sequence). The CDR3 runs to 18 residues. The donors, all healthy, were Caucasians living in Russia, aged roughly 6 to 100.

This chain joins TRBV7-9 and TRBJ2-7; 8 nucleotides agree with TRBD2. The tail of the sequence fits TRBJ2-5 better, so the J call may be wrong. This receptor was identified in a woman in her forties in good health. Sequenced: blood. DNA of the CDR3: TGTGCCAGCAGCCTAGCGGGTGGCGAGGGGACCTCCATGGGGACCCAGTACTTC. Protein product: CASSLAGGEGTSMGTQYF.